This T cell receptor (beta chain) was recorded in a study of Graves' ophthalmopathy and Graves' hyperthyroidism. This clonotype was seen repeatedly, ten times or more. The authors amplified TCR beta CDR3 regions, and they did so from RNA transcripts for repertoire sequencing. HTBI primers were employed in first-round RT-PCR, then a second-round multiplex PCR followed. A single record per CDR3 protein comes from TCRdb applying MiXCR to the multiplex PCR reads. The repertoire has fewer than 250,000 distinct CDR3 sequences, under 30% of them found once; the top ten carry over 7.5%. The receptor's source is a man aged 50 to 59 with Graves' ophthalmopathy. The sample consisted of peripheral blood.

The CDR3 sequence: CASSSDRVGANVLTF. DNA for the CDR3: TGTGCCAGCAGTTCCGACAGGGTTGGGGCCAACGTCCTGACTTTC. The gene calls are TRBV6-5 and TRBJ2-6, with TRBD1 matching 7 bases. V gave up 4 bases and J gave up 3 bases; unmatched junction bases: 3. The length of the CDR3 is 15 residues. Germline values: CDR1 MNHEY, CDR2 SVGAGI.